This TCR beta chain was obtained from a study of cytomegalovirus exposure and HLA in healthy donors (dated by TCRdb to about 2017). General notes on the study: An earlier analysis of some 620 of the donors reported 250 to 350 Gb of sequence data and around 110 million unique TCR beta sequences obtained from some 200 million T cells. An early release covering roughly 640 HLA-typed donors comprised 300 to 350 gigabases of sequencing data and around 86 million unique TCR sequences. Among the roughly 400 genotyped donors, around 81% belonged to the genetic ancestry cluster associated with self-reported Caucasian donors. The study was designed to test whether signatures of past pathogen exposure could be identified by cataloging public T cell receptors. The study profiled the T cell repertoires of approximately 700 subjects by immunosequencing and related them to cytomegalovirus serostatus. A separate validation cohort of roughly 120 different subjects was used in addition to the 666-subject first cohort. The study combined high-throughput TCR immunosequencing, statistical association of individual TCRs with disease status, and machine learning to predict cytomegalovirus infection status. To study patterns of TCR occurrence, a later analysis re-analyzed previously published TCR beta repertoires from 550 to 800 donors and added high-resolution HLA genotyping. In the later analysis, no new phenotypic data were used to find candidate immune exposures; instead, reliance was placed on TCR beta sequences and their occurrence across donors. In an earlier analysis of roughly 580 of the donors, high-throughput TCR beta sequencing was used to judge whether each TCR beta V gene segment behaved as functional or pseudogenic. Alongside the repertoire data, information on donor age, sex, ethnicity and CMV serostatus was compiled. In a later genetic analysis, genome-wide SNP genotypes for about 60% of the 666 donors were used, and that subset was treated as a discovery cohort. All discovery cohort repertoires had been generated on a single sequencing platform. HLA typing included class I and class II loci at four-digit resolution. Typing coverage varied by locus: roughly 629-640 donors for A, B, C, DRB1 and DQB1; approximately 560 for DQA1; approximately 610 for DPA1; under 490 for DPB1. Five DR-DQ haplotypes were handled as single units for association and clustering because linkage in the cohort was strong. Among some 400 genotyped donors of the cohort, an average of approximately 230,000 unique TCR beta nucleotide sequences were sequenced per donor, roughly 18% of them non-productive. Beyond this particular receptor, the publication reports: The authors suggested that the approach could potentially be extended to other disease states and immunological phenotypes. Because counts were too low, about 15 rarely observed V segments, including chromosome 9 orphons, were left out of the earlier analysis of roughly 600 of the donors. A later genetic analysis associated a missense DCLRE1C variant with V-gene and J-gene trimming of TCR beta chains, and an independent cohort replicated the association. In a later analysis, 15,000 to 20,000 TCR beta sequences were associated with specific HLA alleles at a false discovery rate of 0.05. The classifier was reported to diagnose cytomegalovirus status with high specificity and sensitivity in both the original and validation cohorts. In a later analysis, the rate of TCR association differed among HLA loci, with DRB1 alleles having the most associated TCRs and HLA-C alleles having the fewest. Roughly uniform sequencing depth across donors was assumed in presence/absence analyses, although this assumption may not hold. In an earlier analysis of 587 of the donors, most TCR beta V segments appeared in productive rearrangements about 87% or about 30% of the time, broadly matching IMGT annotations. A cluster of highly shared sequence variants was judged likely to be a technical artifact of the sequencing pipeline. In a later genetic analysis, fewer N-insertions in productive TCRs were reported among donors in an Asian-associated ancestry cluster than the roughly 700-donor mean. Compared with equally common non-associated chains, HLA-associated TCR beta chains in a later analysis were more clonally expanded and had lower generation probabilities. In this cohort, only TCR beta chains were sequenced, and detectable features were limited by the absence of alpha or paired-chain data. A later analysis found that most CMV-associated TCR beta chains appeared HLA-restricted, with HLA associations seemingly driven largely by CMV exposure. Correlated functional status among segregating V segments might be attributable to linkage disequilibrium, but an unknown experimental factor could not be ruled out. A few of the identified cytomegalovirus-associated TCR beta chains were confirmed in vitro to be specific for cytomegalovirus antigens. While some public TCRs were present in many individuals, most TCR sequences turned up only very rarely across donors. Because the 87-base-pair reads could not distinguish some IMGT-functional V segments, including TRBV6-2 and TRBV6-3, those segments were excluded. In the study, approximately 150 TCR beta chains were listed as associated with cytomegalovirus. When HLA alleles, especially DR and DQ, strongly co-occurred, attributing TCR associations to individual alleles was difficult. Several of the top co-occurrence clusters appeared to be linked to parvovirus B19, influenza, CMV and Epstein-Barr virus, according to a later analysis. CMV serostatus was the only immune exposure information available for the cohort. HLA typing was unavailable for some donors at each locus, so association tests used only the typed subset. A further reported finding was that TCR beta sequences accurately predicted the HLA-A and HLA-B alleles for most subjects in the first cohort.

In regard to this clone: No cognate antigen has been identified for it. The input lacks base qualities; no much larger clone sits a single base away.

The CDR3 has 12 amino acids, counting the end cysteine and phenylalanine. The only DNA kept is the CDR3, 36 bases in frame from the first base. The junction shows trimming of 1 base on V and 6 bases on J, plus 4 bases between the germline ends. CDR1 and CDR2, looked up from the germline V gene, are SGHRS and YFSETQ. Library prep was done by the immunoSEQ multiplex PCR assay. A mixture of 60 forward primers for TCR Vbeta segments and 13 reverse primers for TCR Jbeta segments was used in the multiplex PCR. A multiplex PCR assay on genomic DNA amplified the CDR3 region of rearranged TCR beta genes. Amplified TCR beta libraries were sequenced as 87-base-pair reads on the Illumina HiSeq System. In the original analysis: A later analysis counted approximately 74 million unique TCR beta chains across the roughly 700 repertoires, and 10 million to 12 million of these chains were shared by at least two donors. Raw reads were error-corrected and collapsed into unique sequences by a nearest-neighbor algorithm in which closely related sequences were merged to remove PCR and sequencing errors. V, D and J gene segments were assigned by aligning CDR3 sequences to IMGT reference sequences. For a sequence to be retained, a match of at least six nucleotides to both a V gene segment and a J gene segment was required. A rearrangement was called productive if the CDR3 had no stop codons and remained in frame with V and J, and every other rearrangement was called non-productive. CDR3 was defined according to IMGT convention as the region running from the second conserved V-encoded cysteine to the conserved J-encoded phenylalanine. The earlier analysis of 500 to 650 of the donors excluded any sequence lacking an unambiguous match to a single V gene segment. An earlier analysis of roughly 590 of the donors called V segments functional above 56.7% productive rearrangements and segregating when the between-donor standard deviation exceeded 5%. A statistical classification framework was built to diagnose cytomegalovirus status from the catalog of TCR beta chain sequences. A later analysis assigned V and J genes by comparing TCR nucleotide sequences with IMGT/GENE-DB human TR gene sequences. Using the TCRdist pipeline, a later analysis assigned CDR3 sequences along with most-parsimonious VDJ recombination scenarios. In a later analysis, each TCR beta chain was defined by its CDR3 amino acid sequence together with its V-gene family, and reads lacking a unique V-gene family were excluded. A later analysis removed 592 highly shared, low-generation-probability nucleotide sequences to deal with suspected cross-contamination and a sequencing artifact. A later analysis calculated a clonal expansion index for each public chain from normalized within-repertoire ranks of inferred template counts. Generation probabilities in a later analysis came from a VDJ recombination model fitted to out-of-frame rearrangements, and those results were checked against IGoR. In a later analysis, hypergeometric tests were used to score TCR-TCR, TCR-HLA and TCR-CMV co-occurrence, with a repertoire-size bias correction applied to TCR pairs. In a later analysis, false discovery rates were estimated by permuting HLA or CMV assignments 20 times. In a later analysis, co-occurring TCRs were grouped with DBSCAN, and TCRdist sequence similarity was added when clustering was performed within HLA-allele-positive subsets. Repertoires with fewer than 30,000 or more than 120,000 public chains were left out of co-occurrence clustering, as were about 5 repertoires with anomalous nucleotide sharing. As stored in TCRdb, this immuneACCESS dataset retains in-frame rearrangements with V and J assigned. A fraction of the clones does not appear; measured against another copy, unresolved V genes explain less than half of the discrepancy, and the remainder lacks a known reason. V and J calls and clone size are given by that table; D and trimming were obtained from the DNA. Within this sample are approximately 130,000 clones, with more than 65% of them counted one time only. The ten most abundant clones make up 1.4% to 1.5% of the sample.

The cohort was made up of about 670 healthy bone marrow donors. At the time of sampling, all cohort members were nominally healthy, though unrecorded immune exposures were likely present. The donor was CMV seronegative and belonged to the group of around 400 seronegative cohort members. Each donor provided a peripheral blood sample, and peripheral blood mononuclear cells were used for TCR beta sequencing. Genomic DNA extraction from the blood cell samples was performed with the Qiagen DNeasy Blood Extraction Kit. The sequence came from a woman under 30 in good health and CMV-seronegative. Sequenced: PBMCs. This chain joins TRBV5-1 to TRBJ2-2, with the D gene too uncertain to name. The CDR3 protein sequence reads: CASSLKPGELFF. The DNA sequence is as follows: TGCGCCAGCAGCTTGAAGCCCGGGGAGCTGTTTTTT.